Listed below are T cell receptor beta chains from one sample, sequenced in a study of T cell changes during pregnancy in multiple sclerosis. TCRdb's table, derived via immunoSEQ multiplex PCR, lists solely in-frame clones and lacks some. Among more than 95,000 clones, approximately 95% were seen once, and the ten largest hold 0.99%. The sample in question was peripheral blood, obtained after pregnancy. The receptors were sampled from a female donor with multiple sclerosis, enrolled in a pregnancy study. CDR3s include the opening cysteine and the closing phenylalanine or tryptophan. D genes are given only for firm matches. The size entry is marked missing in some rows and otherwise reads once, few, many or a size class.

abundance: NA
j_gene: TRBJ2-7
v_gene: TRBV30
d_gene: TRBD2
CDR3nt: TGTGCCTGGAGGAAGGGACTAGCAGTCCGTACCTCCTCCTACGAGCAGTACTTC
CDR3aa: CAWRKGLAVRTSSYEQYF

abundance: NA
j_gene: TRBJ1-1
v_gene: TRBV10-3
d_gene: NA
CDR3nt: TGTGCCATCAGTGAGGGGGGGGGTGCGAACACTGAAGCTTTCTTT
CDR3aa: CAISEGGGANTEAFF

abundance: NA
j_gene: TRBJ2-1
v_gene: TRBV6-1
d_gene: TRBD2
CDR3nt: TGTGCCAGCAGTGTTGGGTCGGGAGGTGGGAGTGAGCAGTTCTTC
CDR3aa: CASSVGSGGGSEQFF

abundance: NA
j_gene: TRBJ1-3
v_gene: TRBV28
d_gene: NA
CDR3nt: TGTGCCAGCAGTTCGAGCTCTGGAAACACCATATATTTT
CDR3aa: CASSSSSGNTIYF

abundance: NA
j_gene: TRBJ2-1
v_gene: TRBV4-1
d_gene: TRBD2
CDR3nt: TGCGCCAGCAGCCAAGTTCTTCCACTAGCGGGAGGGTTCAATGAGCAGTTCTTC
CDR3aa: CASSQVLPLAGGFNEQFF

abundance: NA
j_gene: TRBJ1-2
v_gene: TRBV4-3
d_gene: NA
CDR3nt: TGCGCCAGCAGCCAAGATGATAGAAGTGGAGTGGGCTACACCTTC
CDR3aa: CASSQDDRSGVGYTF

abundance: NA
j_gene: TRBJ2-1
v_gene: TRBV7-9
d_gene: NA
CDR3nt: TGTGCCAGCAGCCCGGGGATGTCCTACAATGAGCAGTTCTTC
CDR3aa: CASSPGMSYNEQFF

abundance: NA
j_gene: TRBJ2-7
v_gene: TRBV5-4
d_gene: TRBD2
CDR3nt: TGTGCCAGCAGCTCCGGGAGGGCCTTCGAGCAGTACTTC
CDR3aa: CASSSGRAFEQYF

abundance: NA
j_gene: TRBJ2-7
v_gene: TRBV28
d_gene: NA
CDR3nt: TGTGCCAGCAGTGCGGCGGGAATCGGGTACGAGCAGTACTTC
CDR3aa: CASSAAGIGYEQYF

abundance: NA
j_gene: TRBJ2-1
v_gene: TRBV27
d_gene: TRBD2
CDR3nt: TGTGCCAGCAGTACACAGGGCGCTAGCGGGAGTCTTCGGGTCAATGAGCAGTTCTTC
CDR3aa: CASSTQGASGSLRVNEQFF

abundance: NA
j_gene: TRBJ1-3
v_gene: TRBV5-1
d_gene: TRBD1
CDR3nt: TGCGCCAGCAGCTTGGCCTCAGGACAGGTCGGCCTAGGGACTGGAAACACCATATATTTT
CDR3aa: CASSLASGQVGLGTGNTIYF

abundance: NA
j_gene: TRBJ2-1
v_gene: TRBV5-4
d_gene: TRBD1
CDR3nt: TGTGCCAGCGGGGACAGGACTTACAATGAGCAGTTCTTC
CDR3aa: CASGDRTYNEQFF

abundance: NA
j_gene: TRBJ2-1
v_gene: TRBV7-8
d_gene: TRBD2
CDR3nt: TGTGCCAGCAGCTTAGAGGGTAGCGGGATCACCCAGTTCTTC
CDR3aa: CASSLEGSGITQFF

abundance: few
j_gene: TRBJ2-3
v_gene: TRBV9
d_gene: NA
CDR3nt: TGTGCCAGCAGCGTAGATTCAGGGGGCACAGATACGCAGTATTTT
CDR3aa: CASSVDSGGTDTQYF

abundance: NA
j_gene: TRBJ1-2
v_gene: TRBV27
d_gene: NA
CDR3nt: TGTGCCAGCAGTTTACAGCGGGCAGGCTATGGCTACACCTTC
CDR3aa: CASSLQRAGYGYTF

abundance: NA
j_gene: TRBJ2-1
v_gene: TRBV5-1
d_gene: NA
CDR3nt: TGCGCCAGCAGCTCCCTTGGCCCCTACAATGAGCAGTTCTTC
CDR3aa: CASSSLGPYNEQFF

abundance: NA
j_gene: TRBJ1-2
v_gene: TRBV4-2
d_gene: NA
CDR3nt: TGTGCCAGCAGCCAAGATAAGGGGCTCAACTATGGCTACACCTTC
CDR3aa: CASSQDKGLNYGYTF

abundance: NA
j_gene: TRBJ2-3
v_gene: TRBV7-8
d_gene: TRBD2
CDR3nt: TGTGCCAGCAGCCTCACTAGCGGGCCCGCAGATACGCAGTATTTT
CDR3aa: CASSLTSGPADTQYF

abundance: few
j_gene: TRBJ1-1
v_gene: TRBV19
d_gene: NA
CDR3nt: TGTGCCAGTAGTATGCTTGGTGGAGGCACTGAAGCTTTCTTT
CDR3aa: CASSMLGGGTEAFF

abundance: NA
j_gene: TRBJ2-7
v_gene: TRBV7-8
d_gene: TRBD1
CDR3nt: TGTGCCAGCAGCTATTGGACAGGCGCGACCTACGAGCAGTACTTC
CDR3aa: CASSYWTGATYEQYF

abundance: NA
j_gene: TRBJ2-1
v_gene: TRBV11-3
d_gene: NA
CDR3nt: TGTGCCAGCAGCTTAGACAGGGGGGAGTACAATGAGCAGTTCTTC
CDR3aa: CASSLDRGEYNEQFF